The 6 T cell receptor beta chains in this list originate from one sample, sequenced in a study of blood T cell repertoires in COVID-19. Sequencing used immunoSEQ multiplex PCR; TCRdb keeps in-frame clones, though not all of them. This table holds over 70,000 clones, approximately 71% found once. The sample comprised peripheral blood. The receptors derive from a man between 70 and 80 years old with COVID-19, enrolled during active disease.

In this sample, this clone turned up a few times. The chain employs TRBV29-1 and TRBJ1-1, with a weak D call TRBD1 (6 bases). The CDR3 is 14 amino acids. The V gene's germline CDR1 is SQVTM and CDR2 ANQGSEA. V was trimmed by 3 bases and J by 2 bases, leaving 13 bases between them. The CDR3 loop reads CSVDWGGGNTEAFF. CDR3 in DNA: TGCAGCGTTGATTGGGGGGGCGGAAACACTGAAGCTTTCTTT.

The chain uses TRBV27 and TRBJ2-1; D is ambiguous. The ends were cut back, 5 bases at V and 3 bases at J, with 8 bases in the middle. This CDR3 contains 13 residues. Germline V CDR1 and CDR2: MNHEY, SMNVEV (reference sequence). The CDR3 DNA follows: TGTGCCAGCAGTACTTCCTACTACAATGAGCAGTTCTTC. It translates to CASSTSYYNEQFF.

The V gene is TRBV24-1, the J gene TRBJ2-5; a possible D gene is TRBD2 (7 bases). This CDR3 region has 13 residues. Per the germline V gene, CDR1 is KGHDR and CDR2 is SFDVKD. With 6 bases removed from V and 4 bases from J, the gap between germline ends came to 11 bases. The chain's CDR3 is CATSWGGPETQYF. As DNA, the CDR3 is TGTGCCACCAGTTGGGGGGGGCCAGAGACCCAGTACTTC.

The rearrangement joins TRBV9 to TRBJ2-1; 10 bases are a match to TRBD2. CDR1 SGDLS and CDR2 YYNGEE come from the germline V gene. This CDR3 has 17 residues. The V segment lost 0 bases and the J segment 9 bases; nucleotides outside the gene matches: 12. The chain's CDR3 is CASSVALSASGSPEQFF. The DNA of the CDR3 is TGTGCCAGCAGCGTAGCTCTCTCGGCTAGCGGGAGTCCTGAGCAGTTCTTC.

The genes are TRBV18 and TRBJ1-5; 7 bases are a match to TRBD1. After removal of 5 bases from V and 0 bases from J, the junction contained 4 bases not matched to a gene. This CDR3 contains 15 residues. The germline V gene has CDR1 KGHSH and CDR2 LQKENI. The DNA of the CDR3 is TGTGCCAGCTCATATAGGGACAGTAGCAATCAGCCCCAGCATTTT. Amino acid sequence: CASSYRDSSNQPQHF.

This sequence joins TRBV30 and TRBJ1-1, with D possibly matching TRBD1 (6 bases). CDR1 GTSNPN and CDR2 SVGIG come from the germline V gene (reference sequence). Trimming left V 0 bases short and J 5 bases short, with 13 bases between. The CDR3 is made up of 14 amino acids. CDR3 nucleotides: TGTGCCTGGAGTGTAGGGGGGGCGCTTACTGAAGCTTTCTTT. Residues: CAWSVGGALTEAFF.